This note documents a single TCR beta chain sequence. Its antigen specificity is not known. Per-base quality was not reported, and no clone a single base away is much larger than it. RNA was extracted using the RNeasy kit, and about 0.45 to 1 microgram was reverse transcribed with random hexamers. The immunoSEQ multiplex PCR assay, which covers 54 Vbeta and 13 Jbeta segments, was used to amplify TCR beta CDR3 regions. PCR amplification bias was corrected by using a synthetic template baseline for primer optimization and computational correction. On the authors' methods: Reads were annotated to V, D and J genes according to IMGT and were analyzed with immunoSEQ Analyzer, with only productive sequences retained. Clonality was computed as one minus Shannon entropy normalized by log2 of the number of productive unique sequences. Public and private clones were assessed among the 100 most prevalent clones of each patient and control. Clones were defined as Susac-specific when absent from the healthy and MS cohorts, from about 1,100 published viral clones and from other ImmuneACCESS disease sequences. In-frame beta chains were kept once TCRdb had trimmed the public reads at Q25 with fastp and called clones with MiXCR. A single entry per CDR3 protein holds the most common genes and DNA from its merged rows. The authors' filters were not applied to this entry. This sample lists 84,000 or so distinct CDR3 sequences; nearly 95% were detected once. The top ten clonotypes cover approximately 0.92% of the sample.

This sample stems from a study of CD8 T cells in Susac syndrome (dated by TCRdb to about 2019). Regarding the research as a whole: Of the Susac syndrome patients who were sequenced, about eight were in clinical remission while about six had clinically active disease. At the time of blood withdrawal, Susac syndrome patients were either therapy-naive, taking corticosteroids (with some also receiving IVIg), or on IVIg alone. Repertoire sequencing was used to test whether CD8+ T cell activation and differentiation in Susac syndrome was antigen driven. Clonality of the CD8+ T cell repertoire was compared between about a dozen healthy donors, about 14 Susac syndrome patients and around 15 multiple sclerosis patients. General study outcomes and caveats: In the total CD8+ and CD8+ TEMRA repertoires, sixteen and five Susac-specific public clones, respectively, were identified. Susac syndrome CD8+ repertoires showed clonal expansion, highest in CD8+ TEMRA cells and greater in clinically active than remitting patients. The study acknowledged that relatively few individuals were included in the TCR sequencing and HLA analysis.

The germline V gene supplies CDR1 SGHTA and CDR2 FQGNSA. V lost 4 bases and J lost 5 bases, and the count of bases not matched to a germline gene is 10. From its cysteine to its phenylalanine, the CDR3 spans 16 amino acids. The kept DNA is CDR3 alone, 48 bases in frame from the first base. Peripheral blood CD8+ and CD4+ T cells from healthy donors, Susac syndrome patients and multiple sclerosis patients were profiled using high-throughput TCR beta sequencing. The Susac syndrome patients fulfilled recently defined diagnostic criteria for either definite or probable disease. Bulk CD8+ and CD4+ T cells were purified magnetically by negative isolation, whereas CD8+ TEMRA cells were enriched by FACS. Blood was collected in EDTA tubes and processed within 24 hours, with PBMCs isolated through density gradient centrifugation. PBMCs intended for TCR sequencing were cryopreserved in liquid nitrogen and were subsequently thawed in a 37 degrees C water bath. The sorted or isolated CD4+, CD8+ and CD8+ TEMRA cells had a purity of 90% or higher.

This sequence originates from a human donor with Susac syndrome. The material sequenced was CD8+ T cells from PBMCs. Here the chain combines TRBV7-2 and TRBJ2-1, with TRBD1 identical over 8 junction bases. The nucleotide sequence is given as TGTGCCAGCAGCTCAGCGGGCCAGGGGGCAGACAATGAGCAGTTCTTC. This translates into CASSSAGQGADNEQFF.